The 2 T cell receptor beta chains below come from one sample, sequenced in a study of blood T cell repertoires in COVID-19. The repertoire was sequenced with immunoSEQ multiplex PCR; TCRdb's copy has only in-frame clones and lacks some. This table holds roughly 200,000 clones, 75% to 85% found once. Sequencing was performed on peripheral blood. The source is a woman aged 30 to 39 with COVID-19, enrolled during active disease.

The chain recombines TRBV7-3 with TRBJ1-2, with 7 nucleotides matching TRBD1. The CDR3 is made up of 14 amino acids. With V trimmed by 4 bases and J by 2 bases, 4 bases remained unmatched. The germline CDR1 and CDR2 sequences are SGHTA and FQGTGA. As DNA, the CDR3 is TGTGCCAGCAGCTCCGGGACAGTAAACTATGGCTACACCTTC. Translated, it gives CASSSGTVNYGYTF.

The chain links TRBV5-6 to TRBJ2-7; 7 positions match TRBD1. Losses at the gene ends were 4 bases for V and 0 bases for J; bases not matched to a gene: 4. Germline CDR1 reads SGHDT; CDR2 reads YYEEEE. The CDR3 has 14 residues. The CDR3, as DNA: TGTGCCAGCAGCCTCACAGGGGCCTCCTACGAGCAGTACTTC. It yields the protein CASSLTGASYEQYF.